This TCR beta chain is from a study of graft-versus-host responses after intestinal transplantation. About the study: Multivisceral, liver-intestinal, or isolated intestinal grafts were transplanted into recipients. Each recipient received anti-thymocyte globulin induction, then tacrolimus and steroids for around three years.

Turning to this clone: What it binds is unknown.

TCRdb keeps only in-frame clones here, not all; method: immunoSEQ multiplex PCR. The data hold about 120,000 clones, with 90% observed a single time. The V gene's germline CDR1 is GTSNPN and CDR2 SVGIG (reference sequence). Trimming removed 2 bases from V and 4 bases from J; junction bases left unmatched: 10. CDR3 length equals 15 residues. This sequence joins TRBV30 and TRBJ1-1; 7 nucleotides align to TRBD1. The sequence came from a human donor who received an intestinal transplant. This specimen consisted of unstimulated CD4+ T cells sorted from spleen or lymph node cells, obtained before intestinal transplant. CDR3 DNA: TGTGCCTGGAGTCCCTTCCGACAGGGATCCACTGAAGCTTTCTTT. Translating it yields CAWSPFRQGSTEAFF.